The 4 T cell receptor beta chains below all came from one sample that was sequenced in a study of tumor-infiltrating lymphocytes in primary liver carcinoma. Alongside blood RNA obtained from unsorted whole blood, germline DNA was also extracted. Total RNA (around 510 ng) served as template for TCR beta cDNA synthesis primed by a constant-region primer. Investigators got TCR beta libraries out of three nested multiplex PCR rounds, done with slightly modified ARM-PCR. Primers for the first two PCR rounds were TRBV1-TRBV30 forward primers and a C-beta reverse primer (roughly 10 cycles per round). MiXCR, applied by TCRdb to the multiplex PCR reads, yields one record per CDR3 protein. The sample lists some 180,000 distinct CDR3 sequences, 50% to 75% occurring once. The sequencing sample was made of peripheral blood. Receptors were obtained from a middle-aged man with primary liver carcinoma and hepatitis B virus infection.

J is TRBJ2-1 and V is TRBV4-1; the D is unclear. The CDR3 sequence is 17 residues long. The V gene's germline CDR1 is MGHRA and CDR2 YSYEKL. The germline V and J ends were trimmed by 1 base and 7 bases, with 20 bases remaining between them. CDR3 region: CASSQGALGIRSNEQFF. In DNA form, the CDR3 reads TGCGCCAGCAGCCAAGGTGCCCTTGGCATACGTTCAAATGAGCAGTTCTTC.

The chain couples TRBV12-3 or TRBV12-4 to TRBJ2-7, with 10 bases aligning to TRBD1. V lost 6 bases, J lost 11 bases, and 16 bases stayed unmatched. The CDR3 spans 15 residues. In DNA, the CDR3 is TGTGCCAGCAGCCAGGGGCCCGGGACAGGGGAAAGTAAGTACTTC. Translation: CASSQGPGTGESKYF.

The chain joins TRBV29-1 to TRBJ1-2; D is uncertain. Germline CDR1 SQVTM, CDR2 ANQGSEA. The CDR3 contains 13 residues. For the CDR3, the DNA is TGCAACGTGGAGGAGTTAGCTAACTATGGCTACACCTTC. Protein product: CNVEELANYGYTF. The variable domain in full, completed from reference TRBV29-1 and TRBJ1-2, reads SAVISQKPSRDICQRGTSLTIQCQVDSQVTMMFWYRQQPGQSLTLIATANQGSEATYESGFVIDKFPISRPNLTFSTLTVSNMSPEDSSIYLCNVEELANYGYTFGSGTRLTVV.

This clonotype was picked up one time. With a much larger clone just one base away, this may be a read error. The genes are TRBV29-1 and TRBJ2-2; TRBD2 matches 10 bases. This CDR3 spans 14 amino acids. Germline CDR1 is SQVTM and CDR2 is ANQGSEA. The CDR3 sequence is CSVEASGSRGELFF. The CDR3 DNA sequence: TGCAGCGTGGAAGCTAGCGGGAGCAGAGGGGAGCTGTTTTTT.